This record concerns one TCR beta chain sequence. Participant ages covered about 18 to 95 years across 24 US areas. The length of the CDR3 is 16 residues. J gave up 0 bases and V 0 bases, and 3 bases lay outside the gene matches. In germline, CDR1 is MGHRA, CDR2 YSYEKL. Original methodology: Estimated nucleated cell counts came from reference gene primer amplification. Clones were read by immunoSEQ multiplex PCR, and TCRdb kept only the in-frame ones, dropping some. That table is the source of V, J and clone size, and D and trimming were worked out from the DNA. The sample records approximately 230,000 clones, approximately 86% being singletons. This sample was included in a study of blood T cell repertoires in COVID-19. For the study at large: T cells, B-cell-depleted T cells, or PBMCs provided the cDNA or gDNA that served as material.

J is TRBJ2-7 and V is TRBV4-1; 9 positions match TRBD2. The TCR originated in a woman aged 30 to 39 with acute COVID-19. The sequencing input was PBMCs or T cells enriched from blood (not recorded which). The CDR3 nucleotides read TGCGCCAGCAGCCAAGATAGTAGCGGGAGCTCCTACGAGCAGTACTTC. This gives the protein CASSQDSSGSSYEQYF.